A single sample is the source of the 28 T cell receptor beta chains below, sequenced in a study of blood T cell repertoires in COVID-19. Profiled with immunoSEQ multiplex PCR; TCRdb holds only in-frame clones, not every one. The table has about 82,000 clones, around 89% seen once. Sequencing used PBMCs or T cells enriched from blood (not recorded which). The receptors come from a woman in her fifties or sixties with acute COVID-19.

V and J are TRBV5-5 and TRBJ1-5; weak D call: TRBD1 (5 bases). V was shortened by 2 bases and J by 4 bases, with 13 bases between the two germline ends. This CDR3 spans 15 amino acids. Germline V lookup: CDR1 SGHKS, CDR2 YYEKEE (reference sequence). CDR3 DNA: TGTGCCAGCAGCTTACGGGGGAACCCAAATCAGCCCCAGCATTTT. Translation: CASSLRGNPNQPQHF.

The CDR3, as DNA: TGTGCCTGGAGTTTAGCGGGAAATGAGCAGTTCTTC. The encoded protein is CAWSLAGNEQFF. The V gene is TRBV30, the J gene TRBJ2-1; 8 nucleotides match TRBD2. This CDR3 contains 12 residues. The V gene's germline CDR1 is GTSNPN and CDR2 SVGIG (reference sequence). Trimming removed 2 bases from V and 7 bases from J; junction bases left unmatched: 1.

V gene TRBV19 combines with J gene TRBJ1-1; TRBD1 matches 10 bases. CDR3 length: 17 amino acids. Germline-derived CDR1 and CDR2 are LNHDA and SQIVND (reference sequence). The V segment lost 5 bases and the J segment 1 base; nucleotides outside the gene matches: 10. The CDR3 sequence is CASSSFRTGGSNTEAFF. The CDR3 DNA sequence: TGTGCCAGTAGTTCGTTCAGGACAGGGGGATCGAACACTGAAGCTTTCTTT.

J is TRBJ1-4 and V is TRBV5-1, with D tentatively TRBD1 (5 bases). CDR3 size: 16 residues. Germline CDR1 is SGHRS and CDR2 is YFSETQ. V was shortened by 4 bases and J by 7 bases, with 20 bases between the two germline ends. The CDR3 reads CASSLTGGIRSEKLFF. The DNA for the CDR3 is TGCGCCAGCAGCCTGACGGGGGGAATCAGGAGTGAAAAACTGTTTTTT.

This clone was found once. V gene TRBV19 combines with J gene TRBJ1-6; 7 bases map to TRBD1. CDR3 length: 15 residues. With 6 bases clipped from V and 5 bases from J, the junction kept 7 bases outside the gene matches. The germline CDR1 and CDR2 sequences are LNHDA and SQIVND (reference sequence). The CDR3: CASRNGQVNNSPLHF. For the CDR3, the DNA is TGTGCCAGTAGGAATGGACAGGTTAATAATTCACCCCTCCACTTT.

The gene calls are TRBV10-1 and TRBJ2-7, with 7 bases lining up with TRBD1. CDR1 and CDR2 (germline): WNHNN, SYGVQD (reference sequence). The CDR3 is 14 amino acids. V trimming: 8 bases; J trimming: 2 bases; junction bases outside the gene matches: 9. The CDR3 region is CASAQDRPPYEQYF. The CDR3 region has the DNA TGCGCCAGCGCTCAGGACAGGCCACCCTACGAGCAGTACTTC.

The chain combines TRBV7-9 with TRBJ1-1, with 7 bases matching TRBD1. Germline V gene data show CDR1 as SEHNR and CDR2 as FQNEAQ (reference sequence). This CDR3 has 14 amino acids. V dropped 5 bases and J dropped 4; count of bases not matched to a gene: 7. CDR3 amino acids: CASSRGTESTEAFF. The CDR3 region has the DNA TGTGCCAGCAGCCGCGGGACAGAGAGCACTGAAGCTTTCTTT.

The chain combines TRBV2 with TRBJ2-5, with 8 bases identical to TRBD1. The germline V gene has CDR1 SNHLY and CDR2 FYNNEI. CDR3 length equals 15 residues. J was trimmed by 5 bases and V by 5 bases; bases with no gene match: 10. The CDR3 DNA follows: TGTGCCAGCAGTCGATTCACAGGGGGGCTGGAGACCCAGTACTTC. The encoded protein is CASSRFTGGLETQYF.

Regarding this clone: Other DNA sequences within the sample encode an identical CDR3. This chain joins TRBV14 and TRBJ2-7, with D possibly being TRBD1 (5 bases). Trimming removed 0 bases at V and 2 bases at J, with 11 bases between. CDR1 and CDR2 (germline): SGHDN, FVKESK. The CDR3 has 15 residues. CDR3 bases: TGTGCCAGCAGCCAAGATTGGGCCAGGGCCTACGAGCAGTACTTC. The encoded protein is CASSQDWARAYEQYF.

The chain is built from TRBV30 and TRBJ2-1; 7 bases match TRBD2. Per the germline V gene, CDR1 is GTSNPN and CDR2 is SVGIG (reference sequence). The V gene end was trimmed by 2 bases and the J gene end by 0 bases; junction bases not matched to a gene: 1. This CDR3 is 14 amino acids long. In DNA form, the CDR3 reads TGTGCCTGGAGTCGGGACTACTCCTACAATGAGCAGTTCTTC. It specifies CAWSRDYSYNEQFF.

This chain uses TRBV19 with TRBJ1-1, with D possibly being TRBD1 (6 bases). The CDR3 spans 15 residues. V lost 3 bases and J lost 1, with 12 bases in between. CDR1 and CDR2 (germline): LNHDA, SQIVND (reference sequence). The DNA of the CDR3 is TGTGCCAGTAGTATTTACAGGGCCCAGAACACTGAAGCTTTCTTT. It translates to CASSIYRAQNTEAFF.

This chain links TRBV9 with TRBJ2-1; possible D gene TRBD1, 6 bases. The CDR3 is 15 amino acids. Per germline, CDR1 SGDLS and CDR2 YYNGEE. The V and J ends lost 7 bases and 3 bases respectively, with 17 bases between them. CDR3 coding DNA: TGTGCCAGCGCTCCGGGGTCAGGGGTCTACAATGAGCAGTTCTTC. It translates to CASAPGSGVYNEQFF. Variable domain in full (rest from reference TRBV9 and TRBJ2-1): DSGVTQTPKHLITATGQRVTLRCSPRSGDLSVYWYQQSLDQGLQFLIQYYNGEERAKGNILERFSAQQFPDLHSELNLSSLELGDSALYFCASAPGSGVYNEQFFGPGTRLTVL.

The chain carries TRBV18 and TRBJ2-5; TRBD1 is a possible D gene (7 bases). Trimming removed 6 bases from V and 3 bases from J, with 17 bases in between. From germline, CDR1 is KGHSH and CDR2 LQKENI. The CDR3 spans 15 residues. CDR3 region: CASSTDTGEEETQYF. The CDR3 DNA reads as TGTGCCAGCTCCACCGATACAGGGGAGGAAGAGACCCAGTACTTC. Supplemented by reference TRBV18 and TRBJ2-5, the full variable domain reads NAGVMQNPRHLVRRRGQEARLRCSPMKGHSHVYWYRQLPEEGLKFMVYLQKENIIDESGMPKERFSAEFPKEGPSILRIQQVVRGDSAAYFCASSTDTGEEETQYFGPGTRLLVL.

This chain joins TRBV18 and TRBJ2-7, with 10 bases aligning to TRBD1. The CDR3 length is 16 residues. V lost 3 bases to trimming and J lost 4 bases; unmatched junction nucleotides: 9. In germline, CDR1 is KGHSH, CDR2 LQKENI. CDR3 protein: CASSPLDRGIGYEQYF. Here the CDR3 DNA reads TGTGCCAGCTCACCCCTGGACAGGGGGATAGGGTACGAGCAGTACTTC.

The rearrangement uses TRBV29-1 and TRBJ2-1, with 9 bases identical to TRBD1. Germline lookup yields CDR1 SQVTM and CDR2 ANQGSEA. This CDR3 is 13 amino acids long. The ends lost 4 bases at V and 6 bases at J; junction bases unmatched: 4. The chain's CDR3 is CSVGGQGINEQFF. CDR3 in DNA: TGCAGCGTTGGGGGACAGGGTATCAATGAGCAGTTCTTC.

CDR3 amino acids: CASQLAGVREQYF. Written as DNA, the CDR3 is TGTGCCAGTCAGCTAGCGGGAGTACGCGAGCAGTACTTC. The chain carries TRBV2 and TRBJ2-7; 10 nucleotides align to TRBD2. V gave up 9 bases and J gave up 6 bases; unmatched junction bases: 8. CDR3 size: 13 residues. Germline V gene sequence: CDR1 SNHLY, CDR2 FYNNEI.

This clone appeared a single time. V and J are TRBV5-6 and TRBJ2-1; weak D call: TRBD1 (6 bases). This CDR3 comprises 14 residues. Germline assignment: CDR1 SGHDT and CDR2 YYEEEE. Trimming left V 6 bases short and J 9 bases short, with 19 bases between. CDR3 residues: CASTEGVARGEQFF. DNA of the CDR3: TGTGCCAGCACTGAGGGGGTAGCTAGGGGTGAGCAGTTCTTC.

The CDR3 loop is CATSDPRAGLYGYTF. The CDR3, as DNA: TGTGCCACCAGTGACCCCAGGGCAGGGCTCTATGGCTACACCTTC. The chain links TRBV24-1 to TRBJ1-2, with TRBD1 as a possible D gene (5 bases). This CDR3 is 15 amino acids long. The germline V gene encodes CDR1 KGHDR and CDR2 SFDVKD. V dropped 4 bases and J dropped 4 bases, with 15 bases sitting between them.

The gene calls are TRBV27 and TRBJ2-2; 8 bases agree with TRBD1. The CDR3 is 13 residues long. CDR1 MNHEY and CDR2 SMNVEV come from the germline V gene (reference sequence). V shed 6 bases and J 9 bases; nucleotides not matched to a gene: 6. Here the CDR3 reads CASRRDRQWELFF. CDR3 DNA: TGTGCCAGCAGGCGGGACAGGCAATGGGAGCTGTTTTTT.

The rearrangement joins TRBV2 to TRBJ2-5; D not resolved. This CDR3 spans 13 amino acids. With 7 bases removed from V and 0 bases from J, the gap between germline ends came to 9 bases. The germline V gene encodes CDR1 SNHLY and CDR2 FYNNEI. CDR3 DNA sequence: TGTGCCAGCACGCGAGATTACCAAGAGACCCAGTACTTC. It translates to CASTRDYQETQYF.

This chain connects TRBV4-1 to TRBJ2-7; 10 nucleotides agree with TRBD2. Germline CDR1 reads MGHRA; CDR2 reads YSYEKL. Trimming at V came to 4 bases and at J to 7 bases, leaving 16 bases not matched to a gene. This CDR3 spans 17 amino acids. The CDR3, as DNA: TGCGCCAGCAGCCGATCCGGAGCTAGCGGGAGTATTGGGGAGCAGTACTTC. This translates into CASSRSGASGSIGEQYF.

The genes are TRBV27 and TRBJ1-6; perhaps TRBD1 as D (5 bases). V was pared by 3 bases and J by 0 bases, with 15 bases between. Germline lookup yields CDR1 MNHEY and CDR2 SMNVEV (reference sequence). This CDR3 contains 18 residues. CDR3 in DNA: TGTGCCAGCAGTTTGCCCAGGGTAGGGGACTCCTATAATTCACCCCTCCACTTT. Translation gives CASSLPRVGDSYNSPLHF.

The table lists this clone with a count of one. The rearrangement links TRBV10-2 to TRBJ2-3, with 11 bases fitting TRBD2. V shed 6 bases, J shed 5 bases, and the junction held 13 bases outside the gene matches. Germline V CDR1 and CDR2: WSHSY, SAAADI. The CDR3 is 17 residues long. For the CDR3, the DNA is TGCGCCAGCAGCGATCAAGGGCTAGCGGGAGGTGTAGATACGCAGTATTTT. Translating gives CASSDQGLAGGVDTQYF.

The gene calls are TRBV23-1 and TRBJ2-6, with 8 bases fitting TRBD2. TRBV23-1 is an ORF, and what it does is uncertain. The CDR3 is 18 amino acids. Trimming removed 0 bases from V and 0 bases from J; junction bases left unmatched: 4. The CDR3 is CASSQSPSGSSGANVLTF. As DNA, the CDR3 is TGCGCCAGCAGTCAATCCCCAAGCGGGAGCTCTGGGGCCAACGTCCTGACTTTC.

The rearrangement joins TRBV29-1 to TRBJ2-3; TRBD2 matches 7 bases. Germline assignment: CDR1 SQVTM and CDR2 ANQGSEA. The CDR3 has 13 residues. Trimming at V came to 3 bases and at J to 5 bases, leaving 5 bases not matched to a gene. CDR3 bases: TGCAGCGTTGACGCGGGAGCGGGAGATACGCAGTATTTT. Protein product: CSVDAGAGDTQYF.

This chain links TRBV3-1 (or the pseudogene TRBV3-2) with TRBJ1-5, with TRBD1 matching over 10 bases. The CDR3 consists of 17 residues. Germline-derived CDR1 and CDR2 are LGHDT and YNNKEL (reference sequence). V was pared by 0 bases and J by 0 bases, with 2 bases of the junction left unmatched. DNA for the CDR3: TGTGCCAGCAGCCAAGATAGGGACAGGGGTAGCAATCAGCCCCAGCATTTT. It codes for CASSQDRDRGSNQPQHF.

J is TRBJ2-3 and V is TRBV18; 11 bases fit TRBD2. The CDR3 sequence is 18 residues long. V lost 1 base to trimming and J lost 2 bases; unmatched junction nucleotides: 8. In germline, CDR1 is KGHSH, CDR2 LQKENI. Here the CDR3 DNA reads TGTGCCAGCTCACCACAAGGGACTAGCGGAAAAAACACAGATACGCAGTATTTT. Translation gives CASSPQGTSGKNTDTQYF.

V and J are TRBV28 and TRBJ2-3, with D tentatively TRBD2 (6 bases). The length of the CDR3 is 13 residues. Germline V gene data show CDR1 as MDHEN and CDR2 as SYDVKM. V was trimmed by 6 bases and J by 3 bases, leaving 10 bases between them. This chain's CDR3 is CASRGGGTDTQYF. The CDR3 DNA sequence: TGTGCCAGCAGGGGTGGAGGGACAGATACGCAGTATTTT.